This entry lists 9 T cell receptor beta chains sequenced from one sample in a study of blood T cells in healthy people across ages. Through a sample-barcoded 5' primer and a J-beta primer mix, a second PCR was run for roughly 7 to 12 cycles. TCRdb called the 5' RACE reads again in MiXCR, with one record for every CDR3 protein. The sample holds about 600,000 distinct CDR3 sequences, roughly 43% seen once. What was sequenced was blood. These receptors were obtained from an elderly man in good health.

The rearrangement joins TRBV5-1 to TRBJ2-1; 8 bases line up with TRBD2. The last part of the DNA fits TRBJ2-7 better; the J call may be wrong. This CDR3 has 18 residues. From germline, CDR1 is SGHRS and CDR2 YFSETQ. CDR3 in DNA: TGCGCCAGCAGCTTAGAACTGGAGCGGGGGATGCCAGGGTACGAGCAGTACTTC. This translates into CASSLELERGMPGYEQYF.

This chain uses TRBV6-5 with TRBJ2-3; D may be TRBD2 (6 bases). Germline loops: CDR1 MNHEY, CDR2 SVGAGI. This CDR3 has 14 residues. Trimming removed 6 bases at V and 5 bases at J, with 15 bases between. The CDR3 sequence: CASSVMAGIDTQYF. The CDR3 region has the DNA TGTGCCAGCAGCGTCATGGCGGGGATAGATACGCAGTATTTT.

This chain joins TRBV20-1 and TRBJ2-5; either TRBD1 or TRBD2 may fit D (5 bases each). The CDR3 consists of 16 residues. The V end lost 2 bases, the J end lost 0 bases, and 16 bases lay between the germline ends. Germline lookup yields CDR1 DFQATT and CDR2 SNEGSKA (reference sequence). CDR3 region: CSARPRDRPYQETQYF. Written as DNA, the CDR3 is TGCAGTGCTAGACCCCGGGACCGACCGTACCAAGAGACCCAGTACTTC.

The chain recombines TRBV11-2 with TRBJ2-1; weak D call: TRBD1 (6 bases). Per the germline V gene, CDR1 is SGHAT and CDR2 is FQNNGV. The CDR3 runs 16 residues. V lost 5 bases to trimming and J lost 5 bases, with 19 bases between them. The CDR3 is CASSRWVGAGHNEQFF. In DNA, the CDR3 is TGTGCCAGCAGCCGTTGGGTGGGGGCCGGTCACAATGAGCAGTTCTTC.

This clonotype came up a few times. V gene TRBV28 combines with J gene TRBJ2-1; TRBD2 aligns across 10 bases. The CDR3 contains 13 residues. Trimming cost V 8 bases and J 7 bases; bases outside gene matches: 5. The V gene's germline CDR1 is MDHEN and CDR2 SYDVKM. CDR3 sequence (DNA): TGTGCCAGCGTTTATAGCGGGGGGAATGAGCAGTTCTTC. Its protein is CASVYSGGNEQFF.

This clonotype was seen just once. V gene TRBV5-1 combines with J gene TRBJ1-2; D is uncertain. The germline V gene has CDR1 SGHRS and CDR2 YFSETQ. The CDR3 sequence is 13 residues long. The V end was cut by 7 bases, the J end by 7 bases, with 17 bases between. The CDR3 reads CASQDRANGGYTF. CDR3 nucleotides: TGCGCCAGCCAAGACCGGGCAAATGGTGGCTACACCTTC.

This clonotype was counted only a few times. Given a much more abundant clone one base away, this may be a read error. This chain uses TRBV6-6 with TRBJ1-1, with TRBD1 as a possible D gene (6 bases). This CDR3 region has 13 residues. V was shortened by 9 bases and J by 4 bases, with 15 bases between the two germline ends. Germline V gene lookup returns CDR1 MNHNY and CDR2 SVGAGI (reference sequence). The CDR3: CASAPGAVTEAFF. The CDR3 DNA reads TGTGCCAGTGCCCCAGGGGCGGTCACTGAAGCTTTCTTT.

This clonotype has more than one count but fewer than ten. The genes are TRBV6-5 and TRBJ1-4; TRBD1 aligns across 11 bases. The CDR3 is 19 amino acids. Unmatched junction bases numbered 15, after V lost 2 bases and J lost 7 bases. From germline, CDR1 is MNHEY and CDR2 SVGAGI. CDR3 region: CASSYATPGQGDHVEKLFF. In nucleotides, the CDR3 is TGTGCCAGCAGTTACGCCACCCCGGGACAGGGGGACCACGTTGAAAAACTGTTTTTT.

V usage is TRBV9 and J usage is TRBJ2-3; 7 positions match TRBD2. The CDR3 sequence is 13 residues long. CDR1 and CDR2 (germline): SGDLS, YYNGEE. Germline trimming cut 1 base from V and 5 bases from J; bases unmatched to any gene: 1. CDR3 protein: CASSVWEGDTQYF. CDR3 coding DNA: TGTGCCAGCAGCGTATGGGAGGGAGATACGCAGTATTTT.